These T cell receptor beta chains were read from a single sample in a study of T cells in Graves' hyperthyroidism and ophthalmopathy. TCRdb reprocessed the multiplex PCR reads via MiXCR and lists one record per CDR3 protein. The sample lists 300,000 to 500,000 distinct CDR3 sequences, more than 12% occurring once. The sequencing sample was made of blood. These receptors came from a middle-aged man with Graves' ophthalmopathy. CDR3s include the opening cysteine and the closing phenylalanine or tryptophan. D genes are given only for firm matches. Only part of the rows carry a size: once, few, many, or a class if the clone is expanded.

v_gene	j_gene	d_gene	abundance	CDR3aa	CDR3nt
TRBV20-1	TRBJ2-1	.	many	CSARDRKKSDNEQFF	TGCAGTGCTAGAGATAGAAAGAAGAGTGACAATGAGCAGTTCTTC
TRBV19	TRBJ2-7	.	few	CASSSQGKIYEQYF	TGTGCCAGTAGTTCACAGGGTAAGATCTACGAGCAGTACTTC
TRBV6-1	TRBJ2-7	.	.	CASNSPGLTYEQYF	TGTGCCAGCAATTCCCCGGGGCTTACCTACGAGCAGTACTTC
TRBV12-3/TRBV12-4	TRBJ1-2	TRBD1	many	CASSWAGTGEGYTF	TGTGCCAGCAGTTGGGCCGGGACAGGTGAAGGCTACACCTTC
TRBV20-1	TRBJ1-6	.	few	CSARPQFNSPLHF	TGCAGTGCACGACCCCAGTTTAATTCACCCCTCCACTTT
TRBV6-1	TRBJ1-6	.	many	CASSPPTQEPLHF	TGTGCCAGCAGCCCCCCGACCCAAGAACCCCTCCACTTT
TRBV3-1	TRBJ2-4	TRBD2	many	CASSQGVPLAVGIQYF	TGTGCCAGCAGCCAAGGGGTCCCCCTAGCGGTGGGCATTCAGTACTTC
TRBV2	TRBJ2-2	.	many	CASRTGTLNTGELFF	TGTGCCAGCAGGACCGGGACTCTGAACACCGGGGAGCTGTTTTTT
TRBV4-1	TRBJ2-1	TRBD2	few	CASSQIRGSFYNEQFF	TGCGCCAGCAGCCAAATACGCGGGAGTTTCTACAATGAGCAGTTCTTC
TRBV20-1	TRBJ2-7	.	many	CSARSARTSTYEQYF	TGCAGTGCCAGGTCGGCTAGGACCAGCACCTACGAGCAGTACTTC
TRBV30	TRBJ2-1	TRBD1	many	CAWILRDRGNEQFF	TGTGCCTGGATCCTCCGGGACAGGGGGAATGAGCAGTTCTTC
TRBV28	TRBJ1-2	.	.	CASSSGRDGYTF	TGTGCCAGCAGTTCCGGACGGGATGGCTACACCTTC
TRBV19	TRBJ1-1	TRBD1	.	CASSIAWTGSTEAFF	TGTGCCAGTAGTATAGCCTGGACAGGGAGCACTGAAGCTTTCTTT
TRBV11-2	TRBJ2-5	TRBD2	few	CASSAGRAPGQETQYF	TGTGCCAGCAGCGCGGGGAGGGCGCCAGGGCAAGAGACCCAGTACTTC
TRBV6-1	TRBJ2-1	TRBD2	.	CASRDRREHEQFF	TGTGCCAGCAGGGATCGGCGGGAGCATGAGCAGTTCTTC
TRBV7-8	TRBJ2-7	.	.	CASSSSPGLGEQYF	TGTGCCAGCAGCTCCTCTCCTGGACTGGGCGAGCAGTACTTC
TRBV20-1	TRBJ2-1	.	many	CSAQASIGSHEQFF	TGCAGTGCACAAGCGAGCATCGGGAGCCATGAGCAGTTCTTC
TRBV9	TRBJ2-1	TRBD2	few	CASSPRAGRIYNEQFF	TGTGCCAGCAGCCCCCGAGCGGGAAGAATCTACAATGAGCAGTTCTTC
TRBV19	TRBJ2-2	TRBD2	few	CATSMGLAGVGGELFF	TGTGCCACCTCCATGGGGCTAGCGGGAGTGGGCGGGGAGCTGTTTTTT
TRBV12-3/TRBV12-4	TRBJ2-7	TRBD1	.	CASRGTGFYYEQYF	TGTGCCAGCAGGGGGACAGGTTTTTACTACGAGCAGTACTTC
TRBV4-1	TRBJ2-7	TRBD2	many	CASSQVTSTYEQYF	TGCGCCAGCAGCCAAGTGACTAGCACCTACGAGCAGTACTTC
TRBV7-8	TRBJ1-1	.	many	CASSKQVPDTEAFF	TGTGCCAGCAGCAAACAGGTTCCCGACACTGAAGCTTTCTTT
TRBV7-9	TRBJ2-3	.	many	CASGGSYQTDTQYF	TGTGCCAGCGGGGGGTCCTACCAAACAGATACGCAGTATTTT
TRBV11-2	TRBJ2-2	TRBD2	few	CASSFLVAGGSNGRELFF	TGTGCCAGCAGCTTTTTAGTAGCGGGAGGATCAAACGGAAGGGAGCTGTTTTTT
TRBV7-9	TRBJ2-1	.	.	CASRQGLRDNEQFF	TGTGCCAGCCGGCAGGGGTTGCGCGACAATGAGCAGTTCTTC
TRBV4-1	TRBJ2-3	.	.	CASSQPSRRTRLGRDTQYF	TGCGCCAGCAGCCAACCATCCAGGCGGACGAGATTGGGTAGAGATACGCAGTATTTT
TRBV25-1	TRBJ1-2	.	.	CASSDRGILSGYTF	TGTGCCAGCAGTGACAGGGGTATCCTCAGTGGCTACACCTTC
TRBV9	TRBJ1-2	TRBD1	.	CASSELQGTYGYTF	TGTGCCAGCAGCGAACTACAGGGGACGTATGGCTACACCTTC
TRBV7-2	TRBJ2-7	TRBD2	many	CASSLDNIRDYRYEQYF	TGTGCCAGCAGCTTAGATAATATTAGGGACTACAGGTACGAGCAGTACTTC
TRBV7-9	TRBJ1-4	TRBD1	many	CASSSGQGVEKLFF	TGTGCCAGCAGCTCCGGACAGGGGGTTGAAAAACTGTTTTTT
TRBV13	TRBJ2-3	.	few	CASRLWGPESTDTQYF	TGTGCCAGCCGACTCTGGGGGCCAGAGAGCACAGATACGCAGTATTTT
TRBV5-1	TRBJ2-1	.	many	CASSLDPGQGEQFF	TGCGCCAGCAGCTTGGACCCCGGCCAGGGGGAGCAGTTCTTC
TRBV9	TRBJ2-7	TRBD2	few	CASSASGMESYEQYF	TGTGCCAGCAGCGCTAGCGGGATGGAGTCCTACGAGCAGTACTTC
TRBV6-1	TRBJ2-1	.	few	CASSVGPSSYNEQFF	TGTGCCAGCAGTGTCGGTCCTAGCTCCTACAATGAGCAGTTCTTC
TRBV30	TRBJ2-3	TRBD2	many	CAWSKGLAGPTDTQYF	TGTGCCTGGAGTAAGGGACTAGCGGGACCCACAGATACGCAGTATTTT
TRBV30	TRBJ2-7	.	many	CAWRGLASVGYEQYF	TGTGCCTGGAGAGGCCTAGCATCAGTCGGGTACGAGCAGTACTTC
TRBV20-1	TRBJ2-1	TRBD2	many	CSARPTSRGYNEQFF	TGCAGTGCTCGCCCGACTAGCCGGGGCTACAATGAGCAGTTCTTC
TRBV24-1	TRBJ1-2	TRBD1	few	CATSDPTTGGYGYTF	TGTGCCACCAGTGACCCTACCACAGGGGGCTATGGCTACACCTTC
TRBV30	TRBJ1-2	.	many	CAWNAGTYGYTF	TGTGCCTGGAATGCGGGAACCTATGGCTACACCTTC
TRBV15	TRBJ1-2	.	.	CATSRDQGPVYGYTF	TGTGCCACCAGCAGAGATCAAGGACCGGTCTATGGCTACACCTTC
TRBV5-1	TRBJ1-4	TRBD1	many	CASSPGTGNEKLFF	TGCGCCAGCAGCCCCGGGACAGGGAATGAAAAACTGTTTTTT
TRBV11-2	TRBJ2-7	.	.	CASSLNHRGQEQYF	TGTGCCAGTAGTCTCAACCATAGAGGCCAGGAGCAGTACTTC
TRBV5-5	TRBJ2-7	.	many	CASSLVGTQRGEQYF	TGTGCCAGCAGCTTGGTCGGGACCCAACGGGGCGAGCAGTACTTC
TRBV14	TRBJ2-5	.	few	CASSPSPGARWYF	TGTGCCAGCAGTCCCTCCCCGGGGGCCCGTTGGTACTTC
TRBV28	TRBJ2-7	.	many	CASTSRYEQYF	TGTGCCAGCACCTCGAGGTACGAGCAGTACTTC
TRBV13	TRBJ2-3	.	few	CASQTGYTDTQYF	TGTGCCAGCCAGACAGGATACACAGATACGCAGTATTTT
TRBV11-2	TRBJ2-7	TRBD2	.	CASSQESRGGNHEQYF	TGCGCCAGCAGCCAAGAATCTAGGGGAGGGAACCACGAGCAGTACTTC
TRBV5-6	TRBJ2-2	TRBD2	many	CASTRQGLATGELFF	TGTGCCAGCACCCGGCAAGGACTAGCGACCGGGGAGCTGTTTTTT
TRBV20-1	TRBJ2-4	TRBD1	.	CSASDRGYSAKNIQYF	TGCAGTGCAAGTGACAGGGGATATTCGGCCAAAAACATTCAGTACTTC
TRBV6-6	TRBJ2-5	.	many	CASSYSTGQETQYF	TGTGCCAGCAGTTACTCTACAGGACAAGAGACCCAGTACTTC
TRBV30	TRBJ1-1	.	many	CASSPSWSAAFF	TGTGCCTCCTCCCCGAGCTGGAGTGCAGCTTTCTTT
TRBV7-6	TRBJ2-1	.	few	CASSRTDYNEQFF	TGTGCCAGCAGTCGGACCGATTACAATGAGCAGTTCTTC
TRBV28	TRBJ2-7	TRBD2	many	CASSSSGLAGSYEQYF	TGTGCCAGCAGCTCCTCCGGACTAGCGGGTTCCTACGAGCAGTACTTC
TRBV20-1	TRBJ2-1	TRBD1	many	CSARVGMGQLLPTDYNEQFF	TGCAGTGCTAGAGTCGGGATGGGACAGCTACTCCCTACAGACTACAATGAGCAGTTCTTC
TRBV11-3	TRBJ2-7	TRBD1	.	CASSQGQGNPLDEQYF	TGTGCCAGCAGCCAGGGACAGGGAAACCCCCTTGACGAGCAGTACTTC